The source of this T cell receptor beta chain is a study of tumor-infiltrating lymphocytes in localized non-small cell lung cancer. This clone was picked up one time. What it binds is unknown. Sequencing used immunoSEQ multiplex PCR; TCRdb keeps in-frame clones, though not all of them. The sample holds roughly 11,000 clones, about 83% seen once. Study results and caveats: Available tissue quantity limited TCR sequencing to a patient subset.

Germline lookup yields CDR1 SGHRS and CDR2 YFSETQ. CDR3 length: 14 amino acids. V lost 0 bases to trimming and J lost 4 bases, with 7 bases between them. The V call is TRBV5-1, the J call TRBJ2-2; D gene uncertain. Input material: lung tumor tissue. This TCR derives from a human donor with non-small cell lung cancer. CDR3 coding DNA: TGCGCCAGCAGCTTGGCCATAAGCACCGGGGAGCTGTTTTTT. Protein product: CASSLAISTGELFF. Variable domain in full (rest from reference TRBV5-1 and TRBJ2-2): KAGVTQTPRYLIKTRGQQVTLSCSPISGHRSVSWYQQTPGQGLQFLFEYFSETQRNKGNFPGRFSGRQFSNSRSEMNVSTLELGDSALYLCASSLAISTGELFFGEGSRLTVL.